The 4 T cell receptor beta chains below come from one sample, sequenced in a study of cytomegalovirus exposure and HLA in healthy donors. TCRdb keeps only in-frame clones here, not all; method: immunoSEQ multiplex PCR. The table has approximately 260,000 clones, approximately 83% seen once; the top ten hold 0.95% to 1.5%. Sequenced: PBMCs. The receptors were gathered from a woman aged 25 to 39 in good health and CMV-seropositive.

This clone turned up a few times. The chain has TRBV18 and TRBJ1-1; D ambiguous. CDR1 and CDR2 (germline): KGHSH, LQKENI. The V end lost 0 bases, the J end lost 1 base, and 12 bases lay between the germline ends. The CDR3 contains 16 residues. Here the CDR3 reads CASSPPVGQANTEAFF. CDR3 DNA: TGTGCCAGCTCACCACCGGTTGGCCAGGCGAACACTGAAGCTTTCTTT.

This chain connects TRBV19 to TRBJ1-1; tentatively, D is TRBD1 (5 bases). V shed 3 bases and J shed 0 bases, with 11 bases lying between them. Looked up from germline, CDR1 is LNHDA and CDR2 is SQIVND (reference sequence). This CDR3 is 15 amino acids long. The CDR3 here is CASSIGGTVNTEAFF. The CDR3 DNA reads as TGTGCCAGTAGTATCGGAGGGACTGTGAACACTGAAGCTTTCTTT.

The genes are TRBV4-1 and TRBJ1-2; possibly TRBD1 for D (6 bases). Trimming cost V 8 bases and J 0 bases, with 13 bases left between them. The CDR3 extends over 14 amino acids. Germline V CDR1 and CDR2: MGHRA, YSYEKL. DNA for the CDR3: TGCGCCAGCCATAGGACAGCAGCTAACTATGGCTACACCTTC. Residues: CASHRTAANYGYTF.

V usage is TRBV5-1 and J usage is TRBJ2-2, with 11 bases fitting TRBD1. V shed 2 bases and J 4 bases; nucleotides not matched to a gene: 4. Germline CDR1 and CDR2: SGHRS and YFSETQ. The CDR3 is 16 residues long. The CDR3 loop reads CASSFSGTGGTGELFF. CDR3 nucleotides: TGCGCCAGCAGCTTCTCCGGGACAGGGGGCACCGGGGAGCTGTTTTTT.